The 30 T cell receptor beta chains below were found in one sample sequenced in a study of beta chain features in type 1 diabetes. The entirety of the isolated RNA underwent reverse transcription, so expressed TCRB transcripts were sequenced. The assay was immunoSEQ multiplex PCR, and TCRdb's table has in-frame clones only and misses some. The sample holds 240,000 or so clones, around 21% seen once. Whole-study results and caveats: Among all four CD4+ subsets, Type 1 diabetes patients had TCRB CDR3s that were moderately but significantly shorter.

No antigen is known for these receptors. Sequencing was carried out using naive CD4+ T cells from blood. All receptors come from a woman in her forties with type 1 diabetes.

V gene TRBV7-2 combines with J gene TRBJ2-1, with 7 positions matching TRBD1. J lost 2 bases, V lost 5 bases, and 6 bases had no gene match. Germline lookup yields CDR1 SGHTA and CDR2 FQGNSA. The CDR3 sequence is 15 residues long. CDR3 nucleotide sequence: TGTGCCAGCAGCCTCACAGGGGACACCTACAATGAGCAGTTCTTC. Translated: CASSLTGDTYNEQFF.

The sample holds a few counts of this clone. The chain uses TRBV4-2 and TRBJ2-5, with TRBD2 as a possible D gene (6 bases). Germline values: CDR1 LGHNA, CDR2 YNFKEQ. V was clipped by 1 base and J by 2 bases, with 14 bases between them. The CDR3 spans 16 residues. The CDR3 reads CASSQGLGTGQETQYF. CDR3 bases: TGTGCCAGCAGCCAAGGGTTAGGGACTGGACAAGAGACCCAGTACTTC.

V usage is TRBV27 and J usage is TRBJ2-5, with TRBD1 as a possible D gene (6 bases). The length of the CDR3 is 15 residues. Germline CDR1 reads MNHEY; CDR2 reads SMNVEV (reference sequence). The V end lost 0 bases, the J end lost 2 bases, and 10 bases lay between the germline ends. The CDR3 here is CASSLSGAGQETQYF. The CDR3 DNA reads as TGTGCCAGCAGTTTATCGGGGGCAGGACAAGAGACCCAGTACTTC.

This chain uses TRBV18 with TRBJ2-6, with a possible D match to TRBD1 (6 bases). Germline CDR1 and CDR2: KGHSH and LQKENI. This CDR3 contains 15 residues. V was cut by 2 bases and J by 1 base, with 6 bases left in between. Written as DNA, the CDR3 is TGTGCCAGCTCACCAGGGACATCTGGGGCCAACGTCCTGACTTTC. It yields the protein CASSPGTSGANVLTF.

The chain joins TRBV7-4 to TRBJ2-1; no definite D call. The CDR3 consists of 14 residues. The V gene's germline CDR1 is SGHVT and CDR2 SQSDAQ. The V gene lost 5 bases and the J gene lost 9 bases, with 17 bases spanning the gap. The CDR3 sequence is CASSLFLRVREQFF. In DNA, the CDR3 is TGTGCCAGCAGCCTCTTCTTAAGAGTCCGTGAGCAGTTCTTC.

The chain carries TRBV13 and TRBJ2-5; 9 positions agree with TRBD2. CDR1 is PRHDT and CDR2 is FYEKMQ in the germline V gene (reference sequence). CDR3 length: 17 amino acids. V was clipped by 2 bases and J by 2 bases; unmatched bases: 9. CDR3 DNA sequence: TGTGCCAGCAGCTTAAGGTGGGCTAGCGGGAATCAAGAGACCCAGTACTTC. Translation gives CASSLRWASGNQETQYF.

V gene TRBV11-1 combines with J gene TRBJ2-1, with D possibly being TRBD2 (6 bases). Trimming took off 7 bases at V and 12 bases at J, with 25 bases between the two ends. The CDR3 extends over 15 amino acids. Germline loops: CDR1 SGHAT, CDR2 FQDESV (reference sequence). CDR3: CASTHSETRGGGQFF. The DNA of the CDR3 is TGTGCCAGCACCCATTCCGAGACTAGGGGAGGTGGGCAGTTCTTC.

J is TRBJ2-7 and V is TRBV10-3, with 9 bases lining up with TRBD2. There are 13 residues in the CDR3. V lost 6 bases and J lost 3; bases outside the gene matches: 3. Per germline, CDR1 ENHRY and CDR2 SYGVKD. The CDR3 nucleotides are TGTGCCATCAGGGCTAGCGGGGACTACGAGCAGTACTTC. Residues: CAIRASGDYEQYF.

The chain joins TRBV30 to TRBJ1-5; TRBD1 might be the D (6 bases). The CDR3 spans 17 residues. V was trimmed by 1 base and J by 1 base, leaving 17 bases between them. Germline V gene data show CDR1 as GTSNPN and CDR2 as SVGIG (reference sequence). This chain's CDR3 is CAWSGRTAIISNQPQHF. The CDR3 DNA sequence: TGTGCCTGGAGTGGGCGGACAGCAATTATAAGCAATCAGCCCCAGCATTTT.

This chain joins TRBV7-2 and TRBJ2-1; 7 bases match TRBD2. Germline CDR1 and CDR2: SGHTA and FQGNSA. The trim removed 2 bases at V and 4 bases at J, leaving 2 bases unmatched. The CDR3 totals 14 residues. The CDR3 sequence is CASSLSGVYNEQFF. In nucleotides, the CDR3 is TGTGCCAGCAGCTTAAGCGGGGTTTACAATGAGCAGTTCTTC.

This chain links TRBV5-4 with TRBJ2-5, with 10 bases fitting TRBD1. This CDR3 has 16 amino acids. Trimming cost V 3 bases and J 5 bases; bases outside gene matches: 10. Germline-derived CDR1 and CDR2 are SGHNT and YYREEE (reference sequence). CDR3 protein: CASSSLGGQGTETQYF. In DNA form, the CDR3 reads TGTGCCAGCAGCTCCCTCGGGGGACAGGGGACGGAGACCCAGTACTTC.

The rearrangement uses TRBV18 and TRBJ1-1; 8 nucleotides agree with TRBD1. The CDR3 has 15 amino acids. After removal of 4 bases from V and 1 base from J, the junction contained 5 bases not matched to a gene. CDR1 and CDR2 (germline): KGHSH, LQKENI. The CDR3 here is CASSRSGQANTEAFF. CDR3 sequence (DNA): TGTGCCAGCTCACGGTCGGGACAGGCGAACACTGAAGCTTTCTTT.

V gene TRBV28 combines with J gene TRBJ1-1; tentative D call: TRBD1 (5 bases). The CDR3 is 13 amino acids. Germline CDR1 is MDHEN and CDR2 is SYDVKM. Trimming left V 1 base short and J 4 bases short, with 7 bases between. The CDR3 loop reads CASSLLGGTEAFF. CDR3 coding DNA: TGTGCCAGCAGTTTATTGGGGGGCACTGAAGCTTTCTTT.

V usage is TRBV28 and J usage is TRBJ1-1, with D perhaps TRBD1 (6 bases). Trimming stripped 5 bases from V and 11 bases from J, with 15 bases between. CDR3 length: 12 residues. Germline V lookup: CDR1 MDHEN, CDR2 SYDVKM. Here the CDR3 DNA reads TGTGCCAGCAGTCAGACAGGATCGAGGGCTTTCTTT. It codes for CASSQTGSRAFF.

V gene TRBV19 combines with J gene TRBJ2-7; TRBD2 might be the D (5 bases). The CDR3 contains 14 residues. Trimming took 0 bases from V and 2 from J, leaving 8 bases between them. From germline, CDR1 is LNHDA and CDR2 SQIVND (reference sequence). CDR3 amino acids: CASSIDGLPYEQYF. In DNA form, the CDR3 reads TGTGCCAGTAGTATAGATGGACTGCCCTACGAGCAGTACTTC.

The V call is TRBV7-2, the J call TRBJ2-7, with 8 bases fitting TRBD2. The CDR3 covers 15 residues. The germline V gene has CDR1 SGHTA and CDR2 FQGNSA. V shed 0 bases and J 0 bases; nucleotides not matched to a gene: 1. This CDR3 is CASSLASGTSYEQYF. The CDR3 bases are TGTGCCAGCAGCTTAGCTAGCGGGACCTCCTACGAGCAGTACTTC.

The chain is built from TRBV2 and TRBJ2-5; TRBD2 matches at 8 bases. J was trimmed by 5 bases and V by 4 bases; bases with no gene match: 0. Germline V gives CDR1 SNHLY, CDR2 FYNNEI. The CDR3 length is 12 residues. The CDR3 loop reads CASSAGGETQYF. Here the CDR3 DNA reads TGTGCCAGCAGTGCGGGGGGGGAGACCCAGTACTTC.

A few counts support this clone. The chain couples TRBV5-1 to TRBJ2-3, with TRBD1 matching over 10 bases. With V trimmed by 3 bases and J by 4 bases, 2 bases remained unmatched. There are 14 residues in the CDR3. CDR1 is SGHRS, CDR2 YFSETQ, per germline. The CDR3 DNA sequence: TGCGCCAGCAGCTACGGACAGGGGGCAGATACGCAGTATTTT. It yields the protein CASSYGQGADTQYF.

This chain joins TRBV5-1 and TRBJ2-5; 7 bases are shared with TRBD2. The CDR3 runs to 15 residues. Germline CDR1 SGHRS, CDR2 YFSETQ. The V segment lost 0 bases and the J segment 5 bases; nucleotides outside the gene matches: 7. CDR3 sequence reads: CASSLEVAGYETQYF. The CDR3 DNA reads as TGCGCCAGCAGCTTGGAGGTAGCGGGTTATGAGACCCAGTACTTC.

The chain uses TRBV2 and TRBJ1-1, with D hard to call. CDR3 size: 12 residues. Trimming took off 6 bases at V and 1 base at J, with 6 bases between the two ends. Germline CDR1 reads SNHLY; CDR2 reads FYNNEI. For the CDR3, the DNA is TGTGCCAGCAGCGGTGAGAACACTGAAGCTTTCTTT. Its protein is CASSGENTEAFF.

The rearrangement links TRBV4-3 to TRBJ2-7; D may be TRBD1 (6 bases). The CDR3 is 15 residues long. Germline CDR1 and CDR2: LGHNA and YSLEER. Trimming removed 0 bases from V and 3 bases from J, with 12 bases in between. This CDR3 reads CASSQDFEQGYEQYF. The CDR3 DNA sequence: TGCGCCAGCAGCCAAGATTTTGAACAGGGCTACGAGCAGTACTTC.

The chain links TRBV6-6 to TRBJ2-5, with 7 bases identical to TRBD1. The ends lost 6 bases at V and 5 bases at J; junction bases unmatched: 12. The CDR3 spans 15 residues. The germline gives CDR1 MNHNY, CDR2 SVGAGI (reference sequence). CDR3 in amino acids: CASSLSGQEWETQYF. The CDR3 DNA sequence: TGTGCCAGCAGCCTATCTGGACAGGAGTGGGAGACCCAGTACTTC.

The chain recombines TRBV6-4 with TRBJ1-2, with a weak D call TRBD1 (5 bases). Germline V CDR1 and CDR2: MRHNA, SNTAGT. The V and J ends lost 0 bases and 4 bases respectively, with 15 bases between them. CDR3 length: 16 amino acids. This CDR3 is CASSDSSQGGSYGYTF. The CDR3 region has the DNA TGTGCCAGCAGTGACTCGAGTCAGGGAGGTTCCTATGGCTACACCTTC.

This chain connects TRBV21-1 to TRBJ2-5; no DNA check was done on the table's D call, TRBD1. TRBV21-1 is a listed pseudogene. The CDR3 runs 17 residues. The CDR3 loop is CASSKGRDREYQETQYF. CDR3 DNA: TGTGCCAGCAGCAAAGGGAGGGACAGAGAGTACCAAGAGACCCAGTACTTC.

The rearrangement uses TRBV5-1 and TRBJ2-3; D remains unclear. The CDR3 spans 14 residues. Germline V gene sequence: CDR1 SGHRS, CDR2 YFSETQ. Trimming cost V 4 bases and J 4 bases, with 13 bases left between them. As DNA, the CDR3 is TGCGCCAGCAGCCGGGTCTCTAACGCAGATACGCAGTATTTT. Its translation is CASSRVSNADTQYF.

The rearrangement uses TRBV27 and TRBJ2-7; possibly TRBD2 for D (6 bases). CDR1 is MNHEY and CDR2 is SMNVEV in the germline V gene (reference sequence). CDR3 length: 15 amino acids. Deletions cut 5 bases from V and 1 base from J, with 15 bases between. CDR3 loop: CASSNPGLRSYEQYF. DNA for the CDR3: TGTGCCAGCAGTAACCCGGGACTTCGTTCCTACGAGCAGTACTTC.

This rearrangement joins TRBV29-1 to TRBJ1-1; 8 positions agree with TRBD1. The junction had 7 bases not matched to a gene; V was cut back by 1 base and J by 3 bases. Germline V gene sequence: CDR1 SQVTM, CDR2 ANQGSEA. The CDR3 has 15 residues. DNA for the CDR3: TGCAGCGTTGAAGGTACGACAGGGGCGGACACTGAAGCTTTCTTT. The encoded protein is CSVEGTTGADTEAFF.

The chain uses TRBV6-5 and TRBJ1-1; possible D gene TRBD1, 5 bases. From germline, CDR1 is MNHEY and CDR2 SVGAGI. CDR3 size: 14 residues. Between the trimmed V and J ends, which lost 2 bases and 8 bases, there was a span of 15 bases. CDR3 nucleotide sequence: TGTGCCAGCAGTTACGGCGGGACGACGGGGGAAGCTTTCTTT. It is translated as CASSYGGTTGEAFF.

This clone has only a few counts. The chain combines TRBV20-1 with TRBJ1-2; D gene uncertain. This CDR3 is built from 11 residues. V lost 5 bases, J lost 6 bases, and 10 bases lay in between. Germline-derived CDR1 and CDR2 are DFQATT and SNEGSKA (reference sequence). The CDR3 nucleotides are TGCAGTGCTCGCCACAGCCATGGCTACACCTTC. Residues: CSARHSHGYTF.

The chain employs TRBV19 and TRBJ2-5, with 12 bases that match TRBD2. The CDR3 is 14 amino acids. V was pared by 5 bases and J by 5 bases, with 3 bases of the junction left unmatched. Per the germline V gene, CDR1 is LNHDA and CDR2 is SQIVND (reference sequence). In DNA, the CDR3 is TGTGCCAGTAGTCCCGGACTAGCGGGGGAGACCCAGTACTTC. Translated, it gives CASSPGLAGETQYF.